This T cell receptor beta chain is from a study of T cell responses to AZD1222 COVID-19 vaccine. Study-wide results and limits: Repertoire sampling was restricted to post-peak T cell response timepoints. With dominance at 160-218 and 743-854, vaccine-associated CD4 TCRs spanned spike.

Details on this clone: The antigen is unknown.

The repertoire was sequenced with immunoSEQ multiplex PCR; TCRdb's copy has only in-frame clones and lacks some. The sample lists approximately 150,000 clones, around nine tenths occurring once. J lost 3 bases, V lost 7 bases, and 4 bases had no gene match. CDR3 length: 12 amino acids. In germline, CDR1 is SQVTM, CDR2 ANQGSEA. The analysis combined second doses at about 4 or about 12 weeks. V is TRBV29-1 and J is TRBJ2-7; 9 positions agree with TRBD1. Sequencing used peripheral blood, obtained 28 days after the second AZD1222 dose. The source is an adult who received the AZD1222 COVID-19 vaccine. CDR3 sequence: CSGGQGVYEQYF. CDR3 sequence (DNA): TGCAGCGGGGGACAGGGAGTCTACGAGCAGTACTTC.